This T cell receptor beta chain was retrieved from a study of response to subunit inactivated influenza vaccine. This CDR3 has 12 amino acids. Germline V CDR1 and CDR2: ENHRY, SYGVKD. The germline V and J ends were trimmed by 6 bases and 4 bases, with 8 bases remaining between them. Study results and limitations: Only a handful of new T cells, the authors suggested, are recruited with each seasonal influenza vaccination.

Each CDR3 protein is one row after TCRdb ran MiXCR on the RT-PCR reads. The sample shows roughly 500,000 distinct CDR3 sequences, approximately 15% of them seen only once. Remarks on this clonotype: Its antigen remains unknown.

The specimen comprised CD4+ T cells sorted from PBMCs, sampled less than 25 months after vaccination. This clonotype originated in a man between 50 and 70 years old who received an inactivated influenza vaccine. This sequence joins TRBV10-3 and TRBJ2-3; unclear D gene. The CDR3 DNA is TGTGCCATCAGCTTTAACTCAGATACGCAGTATTTT. Its translation: CAISFNSDTQYF.